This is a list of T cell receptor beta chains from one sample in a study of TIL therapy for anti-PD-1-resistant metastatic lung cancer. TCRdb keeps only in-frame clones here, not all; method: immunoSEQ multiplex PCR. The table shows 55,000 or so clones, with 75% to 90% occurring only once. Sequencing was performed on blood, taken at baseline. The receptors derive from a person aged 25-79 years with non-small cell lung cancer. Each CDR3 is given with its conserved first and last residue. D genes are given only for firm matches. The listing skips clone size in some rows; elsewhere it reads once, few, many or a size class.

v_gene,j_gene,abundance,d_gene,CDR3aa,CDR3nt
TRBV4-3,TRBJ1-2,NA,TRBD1,CASSQSPGQGRINGYTF,TGCGCCAGCAGCCAATCTCCGGGACAGGGACGTATTAACGGCTACACCTTC
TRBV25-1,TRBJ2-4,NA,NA,CASSESWGIQYF,TGTGCCAGCAGTGAATCATGGGGAATTCAGTACTTC
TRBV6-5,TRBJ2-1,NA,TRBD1,CASSYKGSLGQNEQFF,TGTGCCAGCAGTTACAAAGGGTCCCTGGGACAGAATGAGCAGTTCTTC
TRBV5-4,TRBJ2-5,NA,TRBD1,CASSPGTGGEKTQYF,TGTGCCAGCAGCCCCGGGACAGGGGGAGAGAAGACCCAGTACTTC
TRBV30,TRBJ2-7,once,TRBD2,CAWSLGGLDSYEQYF,TGTGCCTGGAGTCTCGGGGGGTTGGATTCGTACGAGCAGTACTTC
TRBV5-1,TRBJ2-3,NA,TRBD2,CASSRTSGPSTDTQYF,TGCGCCAGCAGCAGGACTAGCGGACCTAGCACAGATACGCAGTATTTT
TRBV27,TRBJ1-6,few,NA,CASSFGGGLRSPLHF,TGTGCCAGCAGTTTCGGTGGGGGGCTAAGGTCACCCCTCCACTTT
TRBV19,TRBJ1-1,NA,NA,CASISTPDTEAFF,TGTGCCAGTATCTCAACACCCGACACTGAAGCTTTCTTT
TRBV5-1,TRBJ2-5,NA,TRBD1,CASSYQQTGRQETQYF,TGCGCCAGCAGTTACCAACAGACAGGGCGTCAAGAGACCCAGTACTTC
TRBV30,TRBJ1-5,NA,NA,CAWSEQVNQPQHF,TGTGCCTGGAGTGAACAGGTTAATCAGCCCCAGCATTTT
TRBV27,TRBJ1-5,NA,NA,CASSLKFGAQPQHF,TGTGCCAGCAGTTTAAAATTTGGGGCTCAGCCCCAGCATTTT